The 23 T cell receptor beta chains given below trace back to one sample, sequenced in a study of blood T cell repertoires in COVID-19. Sequenced by immunoSEQ multiplex PCR; TCRdb stores in-frame clones only, minus some. The sample carries 200,000 to 250,000 clones, approximately 85% recorded once. Sequencing input: PBMCs or T cells enriched from blood (not recorded which). These receptor sequences come from a woman aged 45-65 years with acute COVID-19.

The chain links TRBV27 to TRBJ2-3; weak D call: TRBD2 (7 bases). Germline CDR1 is MNHEY and CDR2 is SMNVEV (reference sequence). Trimming took off 3 bases at V and 3 bases at J, with 16 bases between the two ends. The CDR3 sequence is 16 residues long. The CDR3, as DNA: TGTGCCAGCAGTTTTGGAAAGGGGGGGCCAACAGATACGCAGTATTTT. It yields the protein CASSFGKGGPTDTQYF.

Ten or more counts support this clone. V usage is TRBV12-5 and J usage is TRBJ1-1; D not resolved. The CDR3 runs 13 residues. Germline CDR1 LGHNT, CDR2 FRNRAP. V was clipped by 0 bases and J by 5 bases, with 7 bases between them. The CDR3 protein is CASGLVRGTEAFF. CDR3 DNA: TGTGCTAGTGGTTTGGTACGAGGGACTGAAGCTTTCTTT.

The V call is TRBV30, the J call TRBJ1-6; TRBD1 matches 10 bases. The junction had 8 bases not matched to a gene; V was cut back by 3 bases and J by 9 bases. Germline lookup yields CDR1 GTSNPN and CDR2 SVGIG (reference sequence). The CDR3 is made up of 15 amino acids. For the CDR3, the DNA is TGTGCCTGGAGAGAAACGACAGGGGGCAGTTCACCCCTCCACTTT. It codes for CAWRETTGGSSPLHF.

This chain uses TRBV20-1 with TRBJ1-1; no clear D. The germline CDR1 and CDR2 sequences are DFQATT and SNEGSKA (reference sequence). The ends were cut back, 7 bases at V and 0 bases at J, with 6 bases in the middle. This CDR3 has 11 amino acids. CDR3 residues: CSGSVNTEAFF. In DNA form, the CDR3 reads TGCAGTGGATCAGTGAACACTGAAGCTTTCTTT.

The CDR3 sequence is CASSIGRASSYNSPLHF. The CDR3 region has the DNA TGTGCCAGTAGTATTGGGCGGGCGAGCTCCTATAATTCACCCCTCCACTTT. This chain connects TRBV19 to TRBJ1-6; no firm D call. Looked up from germline, CDR1 is LNHDA and CDR2 is SQIVND (reference sequence). Deletions cut 3 bases from V and 0 bases from J, with 12 bases between. The CDR3 runs to 17 residues.

The chain links TRBV6-5 to TRBJ2-5, with 14 bases fitting TRBD2. The CDR3 extends over 15 amino acids. Trimming at V came to 2 bases and at J to 4 bases, leaving 0 bases not matched to a gene. Germline V gene lookup returns CDR1 MNHEY and CDR2 SVGAGI. This chain's CDR3 is CASSYGLAGGETQYF. The CDR3 region has the DNA TGTGCCAGCAGTTACGGACTAGCGGGGGGAGAGACCCAGTACTTC.

CDR3 DNA sequence: TGCGCCAGCAGCCTAGGGGGCGCTGACCAAGAGACCCAGTACTTC. It codes for CASSLGGADQETQYF. The rearrangement links TRBV5-1 to TRBJ2-5, with 7 bases lining up with TRBD1. The CDR3 is made up of 15 amino acids. The germline V gene encodes CDR1 SGHRS and CDR2 YFSETQ. Losses at the gene ends were 4 bases for V and 0 bases for J; bases not matched to a gene: 6.

This chain uses TRBV4-1 with TRBJ1-6, with 12 nucleotides matching TRBD1. CDR1 and CDR2 from the germline V gene are MGHRA and YSYEKL. The CDR3 has 17 amino acids. With 3 bases clipped from V and 7 bases from J, the junction kept 7 bases outside the gene matches. The CDR3 sequence: CASSHPGQGARNSPLHF. DNA of the CDR3: TGCGCCAGCAGCCACCCGGGACAGGGGGCGCGGAATTCACCCCTCCACTTT.

V is TRBV19 and J is TRBJ1-1; TRBD1 matches 8 bases. V dropped 4 bases and J dropped 2; count of bases not matched to a gene: 3. In germline, CDR1 is LNHDA, CDR2 SQIVND (reference sequence). CDR3 length: 14 residues. CDR3 residues: CASSKGQGNTEAFF. The CDR3 DNA sequence: TGTGCCAGTAGTAAAGGACAGGGTAACACTGAAGCTTTCTTT.

This clone was seen a handful of times. V is TRBV2 and J is TRBJ1-5; maybe TRBD1 (6 bases). The V gene's germline CDR1 is SNHLY and CDR2 FYNNEI. Trimming took off 6 bases at V and 0 bases at J, with 9 bases between the two ends. The CDR3 length is 14 residues. CDR3: CASRDSLSNQPQHF. The CDR3 DNA follows: TGTGCCAGCAGGGACAGCCTTAGCAATCAGCCCCAGCATTTT.

This clone was found once. The V and J genes are TRBV19 and TRBJ2-5, with 10 bases aligning to TRBD2. Looked up from germline, CDR1 is LNHDA and CDR2 is SQIVND (reference sequence). With 6 bases clipped from V and 1 base from J, the junction kept 11 bases outside the gene matches. The CDR3 runs 17 residues. CDR3 amino acids: CASRRTKIAGGQETQYF. CDR3 DNA: TGTGCCAGTAGGAGAACCAAAATAGCGGGGGGCCAAGAGACCCAGTACTTC.

The chain recombines TRBV19 with TRBJ1-2, with a tentative D call TRBD1 (6 bases). Between the trimmed V and J ends, which lost 11 bases and 2 bases, there was a span of 9 bases. The CDR3 totals 11 residues. Germline V gene data show CDR1 as LNHDA and CDR2 as SQIVND (reference sequence). This CDR3 is CAGQGNYGYTF. The CDR3 DNA is TGTGCCGGCCAGGGGAACTATGGCTACACCTTC.

CDR3 DNA: TGTGCCAGCAGCTTAGTTCTCTTCGGTGGCGGGGAGCTGTTTTTT. It is translated as CASSLVLFGGGELFF. J is TRBJ2-2 and V is TRBV7-8, with unresolved D. Trimming pared 1 base from V and 7 bases from J, leaving 13 bases between. This CDR3 has 15 residues. CDR1 and CDR2 (germline): SGHVS, FQNEAQ. The full variable domain, in which reference TRBV7-8 and TRBJ2-2 provide the parts outside the CDR3, is GAGVSQSPRYKVAKRGQDVALRCDPISGHVSLFWYQQALGQGPEFLTYFQNEAQLDKSGLPSDRFFAERPEGSVSTLKIQRTQQEDSAVYLCASSLVLFGGGELFFGEGSRLTVL.

The chain uses TRBV27 and TRBJ1-5; weak D call: TRBD1 (6 bases). V dropped 8 bases and J dropped 3 bases, with 14 bases sitting between them. The CDR3 totals 14 residues. The germline V gene has CDR1 MNHEY and CDR2 SMNVEV (reference sequence). CDR3 protein: CASGPGHLNQPQHF. CDR3 DNA sequence: TGTGCCAGCGGACCGGGACACCTCAATCAGCCCCAGCATTTT.

This rearrangement joins TRBV7-6 to TRBJ2-5; 7 nucleotides align to TRBD2. CDR3 length: 16 residues. With V trimmed by 1 base and J by 5 bases, 10 bases remained unmatched. CDR1 and CDR2 from the germline V gene are SGHVS and FNYEAQ. Here the CDR3 DNA reads TGTGCCAGCAGCTTAGTCACCACTAGCGTTACGGAGACCCAGTACTTC. Translating it yields CASSLVTTSVTETQYF.

This sequence joins TRBV28 and TRBJ1-2, with TRBD1 as a possible D gene (5 bases). Trimming pared 3 bases from V and 2 bases from J, leaving 13 bases between. Looked up from germline, CDR1 is MDHEN and CDR2 is SYDVKM. The CDR3 loop spans 15 amino acids. The CDR3 reads CASSLPLTVNYGYTF. CDR3 coding DNA: TGTGCCAGCAGTTTGCCGCTGACAGTCAACTATGGCTACACCTTC.

This clone was seen just once. The chain carries TRBV19 and TRBJ2-7, with 8 bases matching TRBD1. Unmatched junction bases numbered 7, after V lost 5 bases and J lost 1 base. Germline V lookup: CDR1 LNHDA, CDR2 SQIVND (reference sequence). CDR3 length equals 15 residues. The CDR3, as DNA: TGTGCCAGTAGTGTGACAGGGGTAGCATCCTACGAGCAGTACTTC. Translating gives CASSVTGVASYEQYF.

V and J are TRBV6-1 and TRBJ1-2, with D unclear. The length of the CDR3 is 16 residues. Trimming left V 2 bases short and J 1 base short, with 14 bases between. Germline CDR1 MNHNS, CDR2 SASEGT. Written as DNA, the CDR3 is TGTGCCAGCAGTGAATATTTCAGGAGGGATAACTATGGCTACACCTTC. Protein sequence: CASSEYFRRDNYGYTF.

V is TRBV30 and J is TRBJ2-3; TRBD1 might be the D (5 bases). The CDR3 covers 15 residues. Germline CDR1 is GTSNPN and CDR2 is SVGIG (reference sequence). V was clipped by 1 base and J by 4 bases, with 15 bases between them. The CDR3 reads CAWSESRVPADTQYF. The CDR3 DNA is TGTGCCTGGAGTGAATCCAGGGTACCGGCAGATACGCAGTATTTT.

This chain links TRBV30 with TRBJ1-1; D is unresolved. Germline V gene data show CDR1 as GTSNPN and CDR2 as SVGIG (reference sequence). Trimming took off 1 base at V and 1 base at J, with 7 bases between the two ends. The CDR3 covers 13 residues. The CDR3 sequence: CAWSDNRNTEAFF. CDR3 nucleotides: TGTGCCTGGAGTGATAACAGGAACACTGAAGCTTTCTTT. The variable domain in full, completed from reference TRBV30 and TRBJ1-1, reads SQTIHQWPATLVQPVGSPLSLECTVEGTSNPNLYWYRQAAGRGLQLLFYSVGIGQISSEVPQNLSASRPQDRQFILSSKKLLLSDSGFYLCAWSDNRNTEAFFGQGTRLTVV.

This clone occurred a few times. The rearrangement joins TRBV11-2 to TRBJ2-1; no clear D gene. Germline-derived CDR1 and CDR2 are SGHAT and FQNNGV. The germline V and J ends were trimmed by 1 base and 3 bases, with 4 bases remaining between them. CDR3 length equals 13 residues. In nucleotides, the CDR3 is TGTGCCAGCAGCTTAGTTCTCTACAATGAGCAGTTCTTC. Amino acid sequence: CASSLVLYNEQFF.

The chain is built from TRBV5-1 and TRBJ2-3; no clear D. The CDR3 loop spans 14 amino acids. Germline V CDR1 and CDR2: SGHRS, YFSETQ. The V end was cut by 1 base, the J end by 3 bases, with 9 bases between. CDR3 in amino acids: CASSLTKSTDTQYF. For the CDR3, the DNA is TGCGCCAGCAGCTTGACTAAGAGTACAGATACGCAGTATTTT. Looking up the rest from reference TRBV5-1 and TRBJ2-3 gives the full variable domain: KAGVTQTPRYLIKTRGQQVTLSCSPISGHRSVSWYQQTPGQGLQFLFEYFSETQRNKGNFPGRFSGRQFSNSRSEMNVSTLELGDSALYLCASSLTKSTDTQYFGPGTRLTVL.

The chain couples TRBV10-3 to TRBJ2-3, with 10 bases fitting TRBD1. Germline CDR1 is ENHRY and CDR2 is SYGVKD. The CDR3 extends over 17 amino acids. Trimming took 4 bases from V and 1 from J; bases not matched to a gene: 8. CDR3 protein: CAISGQQGQGRTDTQYF. CDR3 nucleotides: TGTGCCATCAGTGGGCAGCAGGGACAGGGGCGCACAGATACGCAGTATTTT.